A selection of T cell receptor beta chains follows, all from one sample in a study of response to subunit inactivated influenza vaccine. From the RT-PCR reads, TCRdb called clonotypes with MiXCR, one entry per CDR3 protein. The table includes around 750,000 distinct CDR3 sequences, over 20% detected once. The sample here was PBMCs from blood, taken 5 days after vaccination. These TCRs come from a man over 45 who received an inactivated influenza vaccine. CDR3s include the opening cysteine and the closing phenylalanine or tryptophan. A D gene is named only where the DNA matches it firmly.

D gene	V gene	J gene	CDR3 length	CDR3 protein
-	TRBV12-3/TRBV12-4	TRBJ2-1	14	CASSFDPSYNEQFF
TRBD1	TRBV12-3/TRBV12-4	TRBJ1-3	15	CASSLDGTGRNTIYF
TRBD1	TRBV7-2	TRBJ2-5	15	CASSPGTGGSETQYF
-	TRBV5-1	TRBJ2-1	12	CASSTSKGEQFF
-	TRBV7-2	TRBJ2-1	14	CASSIGQPRDEQFF
TRBD1	TRBV6-2/TRBV6-3	TRBJ2-7	17	CASSYKPGQAFSYEQYF
-	TRBV7-9	TRBJ1-2	13	CASSSIKGNGYTF
-	TRBV29-1	TRBJ2-3	14	CSALLGAATETQYF
-	TRBV19	TRBJ2-7	11	CASMDSHEQYF
TRBD1	TRBV5-1	TRBJ2-1	14	CASSLIQGVSGQFF
TRBD2	TRBV7-2	TRBJ2-5	16	CASSLVRAGGRETQYF
-	TRBV7-8	TRBJ2-3	13	CASRARGKDTQYF
TRBD2	TRBV4-3	TRBJ2-1	16	CASSLSTSGVYNEQFF
TRBD1	TRBV28	TRBJ2-1	16	CASSSWTGGNPNEQFF
TRBD2	TRBV4-2	TRBJ2-5	19	CASSQESLAGVWGQETQYF
-	TRBV20-1	TRBJ2-7	13	CSVETEEPYEQYF
-	TRBV6-5	TRBJ1-5	18	CASSYSVITAYSNQPQHF
-	TRBV6-5	TRBJ1-5	16	CASSYDRSSSNQPQHF
TRBD1	TRBV20-1	TRBJ2-2	17	CSAREPRTGWDTGELFF
TRBD2	TRBV6-5	TRBJ2-7	15	CASSYGRGASYEQYF
-	TRBV20-1	TRBJ1-5	13	CSARSGVDQPQHF
-	TRBV29-1	TRBJ2-1	13	CSVVWRGGNEQFF
-	TRBV5-1	TRBJ2-1	15	CASSLVAGSRDEQFF
-	TRBV7-9	TRBJ2-3	12	CASSLDPLTQYF
TRBD1	TRBV29-1	TRBJ2-7	15	CSVEDWAGGDYEQYF
-	TRBV9	TRBJ1-5	14	CASSVGQYNQPQHF
TRBD1	TRBV6-5	TRBJ1-1	11	CASSQGVEAFF
-	TRBV21-1	TRBJ2-1	18	CASSKAGASGRANNEQFF
TRBD1	TRBV20-1	TRBJ2-5	13	CSAQKDRQETQYF
TRBD2	TRBV7-6	TRBJ2-3	15	CASSPPSGRRVTQYF
-	TRBV14	TRBJ2-1	12	CASSQGWNEQFF
TRBD2	TRBV20-1	TRBJ2-1	17	CSARDVLGLARRNEQFF
-	TRBV11-2	TRBJ2-4	15	CASRSPGTATNIQYF
TRBD1	TRBV27	TRBJ1-2	14	CASSATGFNYGYTF
-	TRBV12-3/TRBV12-4	TRBJ1-3	15	CASSPGLYSGNTIYF
TRBD2	TRBV20-1	TRBJ2-3	14	CSARPGLTSDTQYF
TRBD2	TRBV20-1	TRBJ2-2	15	CSARRPSGPTGELFF
-	TRBV11-2	TRBJ2-1	12	CASSFLSVEQFF
-	TRBV21-1	TRBJ2-3	16	CASSKRGTDCTDTHYF
TRBD1	TRBV20-1	TRBJ2-1	14	CSALGQGSYNEQFF
-	TRBV14	TRBJ2-6	18	CASSRGGLRFSGANVLTF